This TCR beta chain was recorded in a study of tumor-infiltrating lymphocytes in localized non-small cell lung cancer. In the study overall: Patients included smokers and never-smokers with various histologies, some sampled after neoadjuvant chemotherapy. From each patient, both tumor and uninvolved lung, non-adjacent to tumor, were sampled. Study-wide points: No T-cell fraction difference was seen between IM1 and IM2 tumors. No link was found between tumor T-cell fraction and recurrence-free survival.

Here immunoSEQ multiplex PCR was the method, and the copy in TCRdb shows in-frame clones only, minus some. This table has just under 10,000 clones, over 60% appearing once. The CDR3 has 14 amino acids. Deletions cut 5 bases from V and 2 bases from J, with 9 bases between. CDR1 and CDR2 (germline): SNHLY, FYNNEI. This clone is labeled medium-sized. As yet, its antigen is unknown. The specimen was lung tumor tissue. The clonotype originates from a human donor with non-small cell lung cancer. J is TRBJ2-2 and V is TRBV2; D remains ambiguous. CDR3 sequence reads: CASSSEKNTGELFF. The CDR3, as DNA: TGTGCCAGCAGTTCAGAGAAAAACACCGGGGAGCTGTTTTTT.